This TCR beta chain was recorded in a study of T-cell memory formation after mild COVID-19. At the level of the study: Each donor largely had its own TCR clusters.

This clonotype was observed many times. From the 5' RACE reads, TCRdb called clonotypes with MiXCR, one entry per CDR3 protein. The sample shows approximately 100,000 distinct CDR3 sequences, around 15% of them seen only once. In germline, CDR1 is SEHNR, CDR2 FQNEAQ (reference sequence). Trimming removed 5 bases from V and 6 bases from J; junction bases left unmatched: 6. The CDR3 runs 14 residues. The sample comprised PBMCs or a T cell subset sorted from them (not recorded which). This sequence joins TRBV7-9 and TRBJ1-5; 8 bases map to TRBD1. This TCR was sampled from an adult woman who had mild COVID-19 (a few samples of this study predate the infection). Cell type and time point are not known. CDR3 DNA: TGTGCCAGCAGCCAGACAGGGGTGGGTCAGCCCCAGCATTTT. Protein sequence: CASSQTGVGQPQHF. Full variable domain (remainder filled in from reference TRBV7-9 and TRBJ1-5): DTGVSQNPRHKITKRGQNVTFRCDPISEHNRLYWYRQTLGQGPEFLTYFQNEAQLEKSRLLSDRFSAERPKGSFSTLEIQRTEQGDSAMYLCASSQTGVGQPQHFGDGTRLSIL.